The 17 T cell receptor beta chains given below trace back to one sample, sequenced in a study of blood T cells in healthy people across ages. A second about 7 to 12 cycle PCR used barcoded and J-beta primers. TCRdb re-analysed the 5' RACE reads in MiXCR, keeping a single row per CDR3 protein. The sample includes 1.5 million or so distinct CDR3 sequences, 35% to 45% of them seen just once. The sample comprised blood. All receptors derive from a woman between 18 and 29 years old in good health.

There are many counts of this clonotype. The chain is built from TRBV6-2 or TRBV6-3 and TRBJ2-7; D unclear. This CDR3 is 17 amino acids long. Germline V gives CDR1 MNHEY, CDR2 SVGEGT. The V gene lost 4 bases and the J gene lost 1 base, with 20 bases spanning the gap. The chain's CDR3 is CASSSTDLGRRSYEQYF. The CDR3 bases are TGTGCCAGCAGTTCGACGGACCTAGGACGTAGATCCTACGAGCAGTACTTC.

The chain recombines TRBV5-6 with TRBJ2-4; D not resolved. The J call is doubtful: the DNA matches TRBJ2-5 better. CDR1 and CDR2 (germline): SGHDT, YYEEEE. This CDR3 spans 14 amino acids. Here the CDR3 DNA reads TGTGCCAGCAGCCTGACCCCCCAGCGAGAGACCCAGTACTTC. It yields the protein CASSLTPQRETQYF.

The chain carries TRBV9 and TRBJ1-2, with a weak D call TRBD1 (6 bases). The V and J ends lost 10 bases and 3 bases respectively, with 19 bases between them. Per the germline V gene, CDR1 is SGDLS and CDR2 is YYNGEE. The CDR3 totals 14 residues. The CDR3 region is CAAGGPGDDYGYTF. The DNA of the CDR3 is TGTGCCGCAGGAGGGCCAGGGGATGACTATGGCTACACCTTC.

This chain uses TRBV7-6 with TRBJ2-2; 7 nucleotides agree with TRBD1. This CDR3 has 17 residues. Trimming removed 2 bases from V and 1 base from J; junction bases left unmatched: 7. Germline CDR1 SGHVS, CDR2 FNYEAQ. The CDR3 region is CASSLRSGQLNTGELFF. CDR3 coding DNA: TGTGCCAGCAGCTTACGGTCGGGACAGCTGAACACCGGGGAGCTGTTTTTT.

The rearrangement joins TRBV20-1 to TRBJ1-6, with 9 positions matching TRBD1. The trim removed 5 bases at V and 10 bases at J, leaving 6 bases unmatched. CDR1 is DFQATT and CDR2 is SNEGSKA in the germline V gene (reference sequence). The CDR3 runs 13 residues. DNA of the CDR3: TGCAGTGCTGGGGGACAGGGCGGGTCACCCCTCCACTTT. Amino acids: CSAGGQGGSPLHF.

The chain joins TRBV7-9 to TRBJ1-2, with D perhaps TRBD1 (5 bases). Trimming shortened V by 5 bases and J by 7 bases, and 17 bases separated the two germline ends. CDR3 length: 14 amino acids. Per germline, CDR1 SEHNR and CDR2 FQNEAQ (reference sequence). CDR3 nucleotide sequence: TGTGCCAGCAGCGTAGTCTCAGGGCCCGGTGGCTACACCTTC. Its translation is CASSVVSGPGGYTF.

As regards this clonotype: A much larger clone sits a single nucleotide away, making a read error possible. This chain joins TRBV29-1 and TRBJ2-1; D is perhaps TRBD2 (6 bases). The germline V gene has CDR1 SQVTM and CDR2 ANQGSEA. There are 12 residues in the CDR3. The germline V and J ends were trimmed by 2 bases and 8 bases, with 10 bases remaining between them. The CDR3 DNA reads as TGCAGCGTTGAACTAGCGAGAGATGAGCAGTTCTTC. It translates to CSVELARDEQFF.

The V call is TRBV7-9, the J call TRBJ2-3; 8 positions match TRBD2. Germline V gives CDR1 SEHNR, CDR2 FQNEAQ (reference sequence). CDR3 length: 14 amino acids. V shed 1 base and J 8 bases; nucleotides not matched to a gene: 5. The CDR3: CASSLGEAGGTQYF. The CDR3 bases are TGTGCCAGCAGCTTAGGCGAGGCGGGGGGTACGCAGTATTTT.

This clonotype was found a few times. The CDR3 loop reads CASSLISGRAGDTQYF. CDR3 nucleotides: TGTGCCAGCAGCCTTATTAGCGGGAGGGCCGGGGATACGCAGTATTTT. This chain links TRBV7-2 with TRBJ2-3; 11 bases line up with TRBD2. CDR3 length equals 16 residues. Germline trimming cut 5 bases from V and 6 bases from J; bases unmatched to any gene: 10. Germline V gene lookup returns CDR1 SGHTA and CDR2 FQGNSA.

This chain links TRBV25-1 with TRBJ2-7; 7 positions match TRBD2. This CDR3 has 17 residues. V was clipped by 4 bases and J by 7 bases; unmatched bases: 19. The germline V gene has CDR1 MGHDK and CDR2 SYGVNS. Here the CDR3 DNA reads TGTGCCAGCAGTGGGCGGTTGGGGACTACCCGGGATAATGAGCAGTACTTC. It translates to CASSGRLGTTRDNEQYF.

This clonotype was detected a few times. The V and J genes are TRBV29-1 and TRBJ2-1; the D gene could be TRBD1 or TRBD2 (5 bases each). The V gene lost 1 base and the J gene lost 10 bases, with 11 bases spanning the gap. The germline V gene encodes CDR1 SQVTM and CDR2 ANQGSEA. This CDR3 has 12 amino acids. CDR3 residues: CSVEGSRDEQFF. The CDR3 bases are TGCAGCGTTGAAGGGTCCAGGGACGAGCAGTTCTTC.

This clonotype has a handful of counts. V and J are TRBV7-9 and TRBJ1-5; a possible D gene is TRBD1 (5 bases). Trimming took off 0 bases at V and 1 base at J, with 10 bases between the two ends. The CDR3 contains 16 residues. CDR1 is SEHNR, CDR2 FQNEAQ, per germline (reference sequence). CDR3 sequence: CASSLARGDSNQPQHF. DNA of the CDR3: TGTGCCAGCAGCTTAGCGAGGGGCGACAGCAATCAGCCCCAGCATTTT.

V is TRBV7-3 and J is TRBJ2-1; D ambiguous. Looked up from germline, CDR1 is SGHTA and CDR2 is FQGTGA. CDR3 length: 13 amino acids. Trimming removed 5 bases from V and 6 bases from J, with 11 bases in between. In DNA, the CDR3 is TGTGCCAGCAGCGTATCCCTCTCCAATGAGCAGTTCTTC. Protein: CASSVSLSNEQFF.

The chain links TRBV7-9 to TRBJ2-1; unclear D gene. The CDR3 loop spans 12 amino acids. Trimming shortened V by 6 bases and J by 8 bases, and 11 bases separated the two germline ends. Germline CDR1 and CDR2: SEHNR and FQNEAQ (reference sequence). CDR3 nucleotides: TGTGCCAGCAGATATAGGAGCGATGAGCAGTTCTTC. This codes for CASRYRSDEQFF.

J is TRBJ1-2 and V is TRBV6-4; D call uncertain. CDR3 length: 13 amino acids. In germline, CDR1 is MRHNA, CDR2 SNTAGT. The ends were cut back, 0 bases at V and 7 bases at J, with 9 bases in the middle. CDR3 nucleotides: TGTGCCAGCAGTGACTCGGAGGTTGGTGGCTACACCTTC. It is translated as CASSDSEVGGYTF.

The V call is TRBV6-1, the J call TRBJ1-2; the D is unclear. Looked up from germline, CDR1 is MNHNS and CDR2 is SASEGT. CDR3 length: 12 amino acids. Trimming took 0 bases from V and 8 from J, leaving 7 bases between them. CDR3 in DNA: TGTGCCAGCAGTGAAGCGATCCCCGGCTACACCTTC. Encoded protein: CASSEAIPGYTF.

This clonotype was found a few times. V and J are TRBV29-1 and TRBJ1-6; D is possibly TRBD1 (6 bases). Trimming removed 7 bases from V and 10 bases from J, with 14 bases in between. Looked up from germline, CDR1 is SQVTM and CDR2 is ANQGSEA. CDR3 length equals 12 residues. The CDR3 sequence: CSAYRVLSPLHF. As DNA, the CDR3 is TGCAGCGCCTACAGGGTTCTGTCACCCCTCCACTTT.